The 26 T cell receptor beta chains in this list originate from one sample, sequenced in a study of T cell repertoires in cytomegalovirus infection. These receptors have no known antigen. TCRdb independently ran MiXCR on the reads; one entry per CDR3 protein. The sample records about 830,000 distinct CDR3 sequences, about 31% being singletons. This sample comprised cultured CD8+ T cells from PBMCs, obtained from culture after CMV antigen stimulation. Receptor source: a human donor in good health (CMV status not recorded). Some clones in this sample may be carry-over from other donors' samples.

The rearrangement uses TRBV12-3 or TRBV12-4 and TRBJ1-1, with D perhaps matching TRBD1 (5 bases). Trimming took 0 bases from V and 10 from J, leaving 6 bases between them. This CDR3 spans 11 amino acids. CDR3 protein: CASSLAGGAFF. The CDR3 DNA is TGTGCCAGCAGTTTAGCTGGGGGAGCTTTCTTT.

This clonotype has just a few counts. The CDR3 loop reads CASSIGTVGTEAFF. The CDR3 DNA follows: TGTGCCAGCAGTATCGGGACAGTGGGTACTGAAGCTTTCTTT. The V gene is TRBV27, the J gene TRBJ1-1; 7 bases fit TRBD1. The V and J ends lost 5 bases and 5 bases, in that order; junction bases with no gene match: 8. This CDR3 is 14 amino acids long. The germline gives CDR1 MNHEY, CDR2 SMNVEV (reference sequence).

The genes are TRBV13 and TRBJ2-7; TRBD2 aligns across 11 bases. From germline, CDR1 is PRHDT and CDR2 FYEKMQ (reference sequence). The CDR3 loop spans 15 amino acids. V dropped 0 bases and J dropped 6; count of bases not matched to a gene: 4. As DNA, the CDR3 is TGTGCCAGCAGCTTAGGGCTAGCGGGGGGAGGCGAGCAGTACTTC. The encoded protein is CASSLGLAGGGEQYF. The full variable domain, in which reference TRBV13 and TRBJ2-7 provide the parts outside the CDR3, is AAGVIQSPRHLIKEKRETATLKCYPIPRHDTVYWYQQGPGQDPQFLISFYEKMQSDKGSIPDRFSAQQFSDYHSELNMSSLELGDSALYFCASSLGLAGGGEQYFGPGTRLTVT.

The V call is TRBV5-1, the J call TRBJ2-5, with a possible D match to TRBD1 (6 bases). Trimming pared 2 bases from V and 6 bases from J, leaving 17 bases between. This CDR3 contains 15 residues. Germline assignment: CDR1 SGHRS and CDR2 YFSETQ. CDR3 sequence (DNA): TGCGCCAGCAGCTTCTCCCAGGGGAGTTTAAAGACCCAGTACTTC. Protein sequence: CASSFSQGSLKTQYF. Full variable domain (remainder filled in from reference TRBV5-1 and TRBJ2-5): KAGVTQTPRYLIKTRGQQVTLSCSPISGHRSVSWYQQTPGQGLQFLFEYFSETQRNKGNFPGRFSGRQFSNSRSEMNVSTLELGDSALYLCASSFSQGSLKTQYFGPGTRLLVL.

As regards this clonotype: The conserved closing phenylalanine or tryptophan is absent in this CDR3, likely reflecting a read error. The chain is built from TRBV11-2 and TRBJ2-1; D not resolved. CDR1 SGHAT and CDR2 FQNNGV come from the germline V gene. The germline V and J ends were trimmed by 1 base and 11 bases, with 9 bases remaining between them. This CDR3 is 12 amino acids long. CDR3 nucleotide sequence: TGTGCCAGCAGCTTAGGGTGGGGAAAGCAGTTCATC. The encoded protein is CASSLGWGKQFI.

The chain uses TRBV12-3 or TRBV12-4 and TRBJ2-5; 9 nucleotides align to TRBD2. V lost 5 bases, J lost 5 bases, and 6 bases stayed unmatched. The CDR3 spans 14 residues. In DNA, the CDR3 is TGTGCCAGCAGTCCCCTAGCGGGGCCGGAGACCCAGTACTTC. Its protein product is CASSPLAGPETQYF.

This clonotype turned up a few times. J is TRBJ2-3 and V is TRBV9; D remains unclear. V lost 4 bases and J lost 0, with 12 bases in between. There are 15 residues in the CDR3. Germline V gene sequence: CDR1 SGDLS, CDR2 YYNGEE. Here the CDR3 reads CASSFYKTSTDTQYF. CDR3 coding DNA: TGTGCCAGCAGCTTTTATAAGACTAGCACAGATACGCAGTATTTT.

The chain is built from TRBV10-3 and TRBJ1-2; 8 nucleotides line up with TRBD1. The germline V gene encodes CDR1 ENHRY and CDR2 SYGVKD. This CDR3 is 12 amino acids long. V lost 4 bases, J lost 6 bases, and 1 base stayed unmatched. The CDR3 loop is CAISGTGNGYTF. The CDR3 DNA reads TGTGCCATCAGTGGGACAGGGAATGGCTACACCTTC.

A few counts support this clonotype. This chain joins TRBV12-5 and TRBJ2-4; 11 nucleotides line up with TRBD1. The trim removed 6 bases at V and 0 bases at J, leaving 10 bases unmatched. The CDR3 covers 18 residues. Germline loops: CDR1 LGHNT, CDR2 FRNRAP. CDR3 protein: CASGWTGGSPLAKNIQYF. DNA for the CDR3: TGTGCTAGTGGGTGGACAGGGGGCTCCCCTTTAGCCAAAAACATTCAGTACTTC.

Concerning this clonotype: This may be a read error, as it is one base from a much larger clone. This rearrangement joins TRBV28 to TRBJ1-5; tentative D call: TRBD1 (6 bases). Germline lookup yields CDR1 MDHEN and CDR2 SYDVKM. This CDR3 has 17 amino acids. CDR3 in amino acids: CVSVNMGAGLLNQPQHF. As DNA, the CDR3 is TGTGTCAGCGTCAACATGGGGGCAGGGCTTCTAAATCAGCCCCAGCATTTT.

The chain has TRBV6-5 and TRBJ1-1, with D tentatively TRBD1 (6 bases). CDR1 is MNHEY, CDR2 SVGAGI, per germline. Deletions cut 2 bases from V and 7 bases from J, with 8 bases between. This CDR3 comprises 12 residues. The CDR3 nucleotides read TGTGCCAGCAGTTACGGAGGGGGTGAAGCTTTCTTT. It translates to CASSYGGGEAFF.

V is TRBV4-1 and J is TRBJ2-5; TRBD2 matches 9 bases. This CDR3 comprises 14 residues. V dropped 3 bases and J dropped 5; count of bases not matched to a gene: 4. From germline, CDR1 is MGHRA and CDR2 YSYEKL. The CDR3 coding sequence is TGCGCCAGCAGCCAGTATCTAGCGGGGGAGACCCAGTACTTC. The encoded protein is CASSQYLAGETQYF.

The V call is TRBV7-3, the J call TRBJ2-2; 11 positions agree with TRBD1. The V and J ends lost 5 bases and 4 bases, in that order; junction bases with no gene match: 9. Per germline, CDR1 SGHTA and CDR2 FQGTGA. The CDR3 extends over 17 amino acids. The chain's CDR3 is CASSRTGGRAGTGELFF. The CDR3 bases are TGTGCCAGCAGCAGGACAGGGGGCAGAGCCGGCACCGGGGAGCTGTTTTTT.

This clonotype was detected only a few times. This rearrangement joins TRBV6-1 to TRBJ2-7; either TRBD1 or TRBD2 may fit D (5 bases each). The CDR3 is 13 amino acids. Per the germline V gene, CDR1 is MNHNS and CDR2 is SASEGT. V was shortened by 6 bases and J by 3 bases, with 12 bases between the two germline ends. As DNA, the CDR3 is TGTGCCAGCAGCGTTCTTGGGGGCTACGAGCAGTACGTC. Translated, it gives CASSVLGGYEQYV.

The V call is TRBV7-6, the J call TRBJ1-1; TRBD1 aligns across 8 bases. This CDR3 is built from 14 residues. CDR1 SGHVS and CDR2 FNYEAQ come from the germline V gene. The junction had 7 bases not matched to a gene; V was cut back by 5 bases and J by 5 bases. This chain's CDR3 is CASSTGQGLTEAFF. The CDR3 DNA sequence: TGTGCCAGCAGCACAGGACAGGGATTAACTGAAGCTTTCTTT.

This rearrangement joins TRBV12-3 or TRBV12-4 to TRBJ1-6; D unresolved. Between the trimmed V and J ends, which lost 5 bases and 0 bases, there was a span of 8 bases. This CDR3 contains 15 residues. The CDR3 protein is CASSPVFSYNSPLHF. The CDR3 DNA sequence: TGTGCCAGCAGTCCAGTATTCTCCTATAATTCACCCCTCCACTTT.

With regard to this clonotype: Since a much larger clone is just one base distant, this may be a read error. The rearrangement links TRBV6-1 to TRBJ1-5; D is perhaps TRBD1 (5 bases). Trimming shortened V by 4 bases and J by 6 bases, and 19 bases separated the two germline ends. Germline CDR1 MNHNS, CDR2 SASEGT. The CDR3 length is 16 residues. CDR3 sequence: CASSGGVGEMGQPQHF. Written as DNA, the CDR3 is TGTGCCAGCAGTGGGGGCGTAGGGGAAATGGGTCAGCCCCAGCATTTT.

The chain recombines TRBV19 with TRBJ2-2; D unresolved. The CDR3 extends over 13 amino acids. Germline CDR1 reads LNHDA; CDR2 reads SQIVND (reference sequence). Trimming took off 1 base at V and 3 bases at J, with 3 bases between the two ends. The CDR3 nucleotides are TGTGCCAGTAGTATAGCCGACACCGGGGAGCTGTTTTTT. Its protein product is CASSIADTGELFF.

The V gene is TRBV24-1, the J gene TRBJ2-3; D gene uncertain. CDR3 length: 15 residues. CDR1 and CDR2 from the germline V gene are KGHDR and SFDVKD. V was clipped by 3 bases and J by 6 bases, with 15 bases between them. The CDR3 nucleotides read TGTGCCACCAGTGATCTAAGGGAATTACAGGATACGCAGTATTTT. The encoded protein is CATSDLRELQDTQYF.

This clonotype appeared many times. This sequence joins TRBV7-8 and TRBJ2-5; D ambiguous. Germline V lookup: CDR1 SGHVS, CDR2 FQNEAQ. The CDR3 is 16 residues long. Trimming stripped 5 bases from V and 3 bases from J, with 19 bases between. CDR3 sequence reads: CASSPPGRRLKETQYF. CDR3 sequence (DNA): TGTGCCAGCAGCCCGCCCGGCCGGCGGCTTAAAGAGACCCAGTACTTC.

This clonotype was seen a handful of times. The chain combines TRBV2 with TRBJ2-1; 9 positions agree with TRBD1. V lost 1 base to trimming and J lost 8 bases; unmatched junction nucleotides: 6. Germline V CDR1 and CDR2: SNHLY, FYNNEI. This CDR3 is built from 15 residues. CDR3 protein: CASSEGGTGRYEQFF. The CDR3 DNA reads TGTGCCAGCAGTGAAGGGGGGACAGGGCGGTATGAGCAGTTCTTC.

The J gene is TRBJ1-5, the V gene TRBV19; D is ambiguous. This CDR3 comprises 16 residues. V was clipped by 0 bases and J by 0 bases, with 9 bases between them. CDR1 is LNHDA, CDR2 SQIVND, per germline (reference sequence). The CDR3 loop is CASSIEGSYSNQPQHF. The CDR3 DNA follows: TGTGCCAGTAGTATAGAGGGCAGTTATAGCAATCAGCCCCAGCATTTT.

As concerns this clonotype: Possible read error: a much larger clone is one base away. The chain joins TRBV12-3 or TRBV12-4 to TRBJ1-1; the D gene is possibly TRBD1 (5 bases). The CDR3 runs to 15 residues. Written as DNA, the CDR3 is TGTGCCAACAGTTTAGCGACAGTAAGGGGCACTGAAGCTTTCTTT. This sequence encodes CANSLATVRGTEAFF.

The CDR3 spells CATSSRKGEESSYNSPLHF. The CDR3 DNA sequence: TGTGCCACCTCGTCACGTAAGGGGGAAGAAAGCTCCTATAATTCACCCCTCCACTTT. The rearrangement links TRBV10-3 to TRBJ1-6; D is perhaps TRBD1 (6 bases). Germline CDR1 is ENHRY and CDR2 is SYGVKD. V lost 10 bases to trimming and J lost 0 bases, with 25 bases between them. The CDR3 contains 19 residues.

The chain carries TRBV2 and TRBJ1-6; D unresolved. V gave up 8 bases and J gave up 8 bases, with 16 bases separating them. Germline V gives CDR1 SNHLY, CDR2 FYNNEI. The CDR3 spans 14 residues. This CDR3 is CASALGQVYSPLHF. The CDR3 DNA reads TGTGCCAGCGCCTTAGGGCAGGTTTATTCACCCCTCCACTTT.

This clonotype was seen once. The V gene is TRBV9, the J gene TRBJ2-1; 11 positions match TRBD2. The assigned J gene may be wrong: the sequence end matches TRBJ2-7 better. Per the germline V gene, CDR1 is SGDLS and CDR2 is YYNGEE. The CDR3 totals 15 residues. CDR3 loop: CASSVSGGAAGEQYF. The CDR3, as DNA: TGTGCCAGCAGCGTTAGCGGGGGGGCCGCAGGCGAGCAGTACTTC.